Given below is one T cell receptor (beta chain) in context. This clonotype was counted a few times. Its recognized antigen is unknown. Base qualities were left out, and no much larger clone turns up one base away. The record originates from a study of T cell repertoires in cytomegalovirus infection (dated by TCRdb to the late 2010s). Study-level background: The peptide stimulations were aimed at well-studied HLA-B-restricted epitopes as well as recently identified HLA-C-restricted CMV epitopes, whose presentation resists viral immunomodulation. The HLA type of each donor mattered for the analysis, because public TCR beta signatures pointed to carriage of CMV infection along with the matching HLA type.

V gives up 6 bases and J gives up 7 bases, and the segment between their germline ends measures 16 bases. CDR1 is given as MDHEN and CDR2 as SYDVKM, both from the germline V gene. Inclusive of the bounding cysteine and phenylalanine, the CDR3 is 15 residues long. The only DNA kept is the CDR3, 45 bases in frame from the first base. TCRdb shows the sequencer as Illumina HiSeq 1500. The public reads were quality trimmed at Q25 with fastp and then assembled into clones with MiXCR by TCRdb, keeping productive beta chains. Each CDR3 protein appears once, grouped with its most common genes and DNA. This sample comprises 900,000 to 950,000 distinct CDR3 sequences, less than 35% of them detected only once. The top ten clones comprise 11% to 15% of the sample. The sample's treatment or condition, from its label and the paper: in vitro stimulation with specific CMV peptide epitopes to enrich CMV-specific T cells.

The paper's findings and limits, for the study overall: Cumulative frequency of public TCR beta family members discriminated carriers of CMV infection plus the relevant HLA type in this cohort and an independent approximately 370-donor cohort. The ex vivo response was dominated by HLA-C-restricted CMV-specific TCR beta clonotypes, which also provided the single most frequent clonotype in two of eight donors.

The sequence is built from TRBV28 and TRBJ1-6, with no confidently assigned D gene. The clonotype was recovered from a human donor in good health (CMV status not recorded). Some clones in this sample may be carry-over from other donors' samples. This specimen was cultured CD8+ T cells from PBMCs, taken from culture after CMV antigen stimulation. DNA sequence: TGTGCCAGCAGCAACCGGGCGGGAGTGAATTCACCCCTCCACTTT. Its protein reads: CASSNRAGVNSPLHF.